Presented here are 31 T cell receptor beta chains from one specimen sequenced in a study of blood T cells in healthy people across ages. Primers used in a second PCR of roughly 6 to 12 cycles were a sample-barcoded 5' primer and a J-beta primer mix. TCRdb re-derived calls from the 5' RACE reads in MiXCR, one entry per CDR3 protein. The data show some 850,000 distinct CDR3 sequences, 20% to 30% seen once. The same data also went into a second study, on T cells of mothers and their children.

Material for sequencing was blood. The receptor set was obtained from a boy aged 10-17 years in good health.

The V gene is TRBV9, the J gene TRBJ2-5, with TRBD1 matching 10 bases. Per germline, CDR1 SGDLS and CDR2 YYNGEE. CDR3 length: 15 residues. V dropped 6 bases and J dropped 0; count of bases not matched to a gene: 5. CDR3 DNA sequence: TGTGCCAGCACTCACGGGACAGGGGACCAAGAGACCCAGTACTTC. It translates to CASTHGTGDQETQYF.

The chain joins TRBV18 to TRBJ2-7, with unresolved D. There are 13 residues in the CDR3. With 1 base removed from V and 0 bases from J, the gap between germline ends came to 4 bases. Germline V gives CDR1 KGHSH, CDR2 LQKENI. CDR3 DNA: TGTGCCAGCTCACCACTAAGCTCCTACGAGCAGTACTTC. Translation: CASSPLSSYEQYF.

The chain employs TRBV5-1 and TRBJ2-6; 12 positions match TRBD1. Per the germline V gene, CDR1 is SGHRS and CDR2 is YFSETQ. The junction had 9 bases not matched to a gene; V was cut back by 6 bases and J by 2 bases. This CDR3 has 18 residues. The CDR3 loop is CASTETGTGGAGANVLTF. In nucleotides, the CDR3 is TGCGCCAGCACCGAGACCGGGACAGGGGGCGCTGGGGCCAACGTCCTGACTTTC.

The chain links TRBV6-2 or TRBV6-3 to TRBJ2-3; D gene unclear. Germline lookup yields CDR1 MNHEY and CDR2 SVGEGT. CDR3 length: 12 amino acids. The ends were cut back, 6 bases at V and 7 bases at J, with 11 bases in the middle. CDR3 loop: CASSSRRNTQYF. CDR3 nucleotide sequence: TGTGCCAGCAGCTCACGACGAAATACGCAGTATTTT.

The chain is built from TRBV20-1 and TRBJ1-1, with 8 bases that match TRBD1. Looked up from germline, CDR1 is DFQATT and CDR2 is SNEGSKA (reference sequence). This CDR3 has 14 residues. Germline trimming cut 6 bases from V and 2 bases from J; bases unmatched to any gene: 8. The CDR3 DNA follows: TGCAGTGCCAACCTCGGGACAGGAAACACTGAAGCTTTCTTT. It is translated as CSANLGTGNTEAFF.

The gene calls are TRBV6-1 and TRBJ2-7; D is possibly TRBD2 (5 bases). Looked up from germline, CDR1 is MNHNS and CDR2 is SASEGT. The CDR3 is 15 residues long. V gave up 7 bases and J gave up 7 bases, with 23 bases separating them. CDR3 in amino acids: CASINTGSGVKEQYF. The CDR3 region has the DNA TGTGCCAGCATTAATACCGGGTCCGGGGTGAAGGAGCAGTACTTC.

The chain employs TRBV11-2 and TRBJ2-5; possible D gene TRBD2, 6 bases. Germline CDR1 is SGHAT and CDR2 is FQNNGV. The CDR3 covers 16 residues. The V and J ends lost 0 bases and 3 bases respectively, with 14 bases between them. CDR3: CASSLERGRAKETQYF. As DNA, the CDR3 is TGTGCCAGCAGCTTAGAGCGGGGCAGGGCAAAAGAGACCCAGTACTTC. Supplemented by reference TRBV11-2 and TRBJ2-5, the full variable domain reads EAGVAQSPRYKIIEKRQSVAFWCNPISGHATLYWYQQILGQGPKLLIQFQNNGVVDDSQLPKDRFSAERLKGVDSTLKIQPAKLEDSAVYLCASSLERGRAKETQYFGPGTRLLVL.

A few counts support this clonotype. The V gene is TRBV12-3 or TRBV12-4, the J gene TRBJ2-2, with a weak D call TRBD2 (7 bases). This CDR3 region has 15 residues. Trimming left V 1 base short and J 6 bases short, with 12 bases between. CDR3: CASSLGGGFPGELFF. The CDR3 region has the DNA TGTGCCAGCAGTTTAGGCGGGGGCTTTCCCGGGGAGCTGTTTTTT.

Only a few counts were recorded for this clonotype. This rearrangement joins TRBV5-1 to TRBJ1-1; TRBD1 matches at 8 bases. CDR1 is SGHRS, CDR2 YFSETQ, per germline. The V and J ends lost 4 bases and 10 bases, in that order; junction bases with no gene match: 12. CDR3 length: 14 amino acids. CDR3 sequence: CASSPGQGGLGAFF. CDR3 nucleotide sequence: TGCGCCAGCAGCCCCGGACAGGGAGGCTTAGGAGCTTTCTTT.

CDR3 nucleotide sequence: TGTGCCAGCAGTAAGACACGGGGGGGCCGGGAGACCCAGTACTTC. It encodes CASSKTRGGRETQYF. J is TRBJ2-5 and V is TRBV28; 8 bases agree with TRBD2. CDR1 is MDHEN and CDR2 is SYDVKM in the germline V gene. With V trimmed by 5 bases and J by 5 bases, 10 bases remained unmatched. CDR3 length: 15 amino acids. Supplemented by reference TRBV28 and TRBJ2-5, the full variable domain reads DVKVTQSSRYLVKRTGEKVFLECVQDMDHENMFWYRQDPGLGLRLIYFSYDVKMKEKGDIPEGYSVSREKKERFSLILESASTNQTSMYLCASSKTRGGRETQYFGPGTRLLVL.

The chain joins TRBV24-1 to TRBJ1-4; maybe TRBD1 (6 bases). With 3 bases removed from V and 0 bases from J, the gap between germline ends came to 7 bases. The germline V gene has CDR1 KGHDR and CDR2 SFDVKD. This CDR3 is 15 amino acids long. The CDR3 sequence: CATSDPGATNEKLFF. CDR3 coding DNA: TGTGCCACCAGTGATCCAGGGGCAACTAATGAAAAACTGTTTTTT.

The chain has TRBV11-2 and TRBJ1-5, with D tentatively TRBD1 (5 bases). CDR3 size: 15 residues. V lost 3 bases to trimming and J lost 1 base, with 10 bases between them. Looked up from germline, CDR1 is SGHAT and CDR2 is FQNNGV. In DNA form, the CDR3 reads TGTGCCAGCAGCTTGCAGGGCACAAGCAATCAGCCCCAGCATTTT. Its translation is CASSLQGTSNQPQHF.

The chain recombines TRBV6-5 with TRBJ1-5; 7 bases are a match to TRBD1. The junction had 10 bases not matched to a gene; V was cut back by 2 bases and J by 0 bases. The CDR3 is made up of 18 amino acids. The germline CDR1 and CDR2 sequences are MNHEY and SVGAGI. The CDR3 sequence: CASSYRDRRIYSNQPQHF. Written as DNA, the CDR3 is TGTGCCAGCAGTTACCGGGACAGACGAATCTATAGCAATCAGCCCCAGCATTTT.

The chain has TRBV4-1 and TRBJ2-1, with D possibly called TRBD1 or TRBD2 (6 bases each). With the DNA end fitting TRBJ2-5 better, the J assignment may be wrong. The germline V gene encodes CDR1 MGHRA and CDR2 YSYEKL. This CDR3 spans 14 amino acids. CDR3 amino acids: CASSQGGASETQYF. In DNA form, the CDR3 reads TGCGCCAGCAGCCAAGGGGGGGCATCGGAGACCCAGTACTTC.

This clonotype was counted a few times. V gene TRBV9 combines with J gene TRBJ2-7; 7 positions match TRBD1. V trimming: 4 bases; J trimming: 9 bases; junction bases outside the gene matches: 7. Germline V gives CDR1 SGDLS, CDR2 YYNGEE. This CDR3 is 12 amino acids long. CDR3 in amino acids: CASSTDREVQYF. The CDR3 nucleotides are TGTGCCAGCAGCACCGACAGGGAAGTGCAGTACTTC.

This clonotype was counted a few times. The rearrangement links TRBV7-2 to TRBJ2-7; a weak D match, TRBD2 (6 bases). Per the germline V gene, CDR1 is SGHTA and CDR2 is FQGNSA. Trimming took 4 bases from V and 0 from J, leaving 13 bases between them. The CDR3 loop spans 15 amino acids. The CDR3 bases are TGTGCCAGCAGCTCGATAGCGGCGAGCTCCTACGAGCAGTACTTC. Translating it yields CASSSIAASSYEQYF.

The table lists this clonotype with a few counts. The J gene is TRBJ2-2, the V gene TRBV7-9; D might be TRBD1 or TRBD2, each matching 5 bases. V was pared by 2 bases and J by 1 base, with 14 bases between. Looked up from germline, CDR1 is SEHNR and CDR2 is FQNEAQ (reference sequence). This CDR3 contains 17 residues. As DNA, the CDR3 is TGTGCCAGCAGCTTACGATTTCGTGGGGGGAACACCGGGGAGCTGTTTTTT. The encoded protein is CASSLRFRGGNTGELFF.

The chain has TRBV12-3 or TRBV12-4 and TRBJ2-2, with unresolved D. This CDR3 spans 14 amino acids. Trimming removed 2 bases at V and 4 bases at J, with 8 bases between. As DNA, the CDR3 is TGTGCCAGCAGTTTATCGGCGACCACCGGGGAGCTGTTTTTT. Translated, it gives CASSLSATTGELFF.

The sample holds a few counts of this clonotype. V and J are TRBV7-2 and TRBJ2-7; maybe TRBD1 (6 bases). CDR1 and CDR2 (germline): SGHTA, FQGNSA. The V end lost 3 bases, the J end lost 4 bases, and 10 bases lay between the germline ends. There are 13 residues in the CDR3. This CDR3 reads CASSFDRKYEQYF. Written as DNA, the CDR3 is TGTGCCAGCAGCTTTGACAGGAAATACGAGCAGTACTTC.

This clonotype was counted between two and nine times. The V gene is TRBV20-1, the J gene TRBJ2-7, with TRBD2 matching over 8 bases. Germline CDR1 reads DFQATT; CDR2 reads SNEGSKA (reference sequence). J gave up 4 bases and V 0 bases, and 5 bases lay outside the gene matches. The CDR3 is made up of 14 amino acids. Here the CDR3 DNA reads TGCAGTGCTAGAGATCCGGGGGGGGAGTACGAGCAGTACTTC. This encodes CSARDPGGEYEQYF.

There are a few counts of this clonotype. One end of the junction does not line up with germline, which may come from a read error. The rearrangement links TRBV6-6 to TRBJ2-1, with 9 bases identical to TRBD2. This CDR3 has 16 residues. Looked up from germline, CDR1 is MNHNY and CDR2 is SVGAGI (reference sequence). CDR3 loop: CASSYASGESYNERFF. The CDR3 DNA sequence: TGTGCCAGCAGTTACGCTAGCGGGGAATCCTACAATGAGCGGTTCTTC.

A remark on this clonotype: One end of the junction varies from germline; a read error may be responsible. V usage is TRBV7-2 and J usage is TRBJ1-4; D is unclear. Germline V gene sequence: CDR1 SGHTA, CDR2 FQGNSA. The CDR3 is 14 amino acids. The CDR3 DNA is TGTGCCAGCAGACCCACCGGCAATAATGAAAAACTGGTTTTT. Protein: CASRPTGNNEKLVF.

This clonotype was picked up a small number of times. The chain uses TRBV25-1 and TRBJ2-2, with D possibly TRBD1 on 6 matching bases. This CDR3 region has 13 residues. The V gene lost 6 bases and the J gene lost 5 bases, with 10 bases spanning the gap. Germline values: CDR1 MGHDK, CDR2 SYGVNS. The CDR3 bases are TGTGCCAGCAGCGAACAGGGTACCGGGGAGCTGTTTTTT. Translated, it gives CASSEQGTGELFF.

The chain is built from TRBV5-1 and TRBJ1-4; a weak D match, TRBD1 (5 bases). The germline CDR1 and CDR2 sequences are SGHRS and YFSETQ. Trimming stripped 5 bases from V and 7 bases from J, with 15 bases between. The length of the CDR3 is 14 residues. Here the CDR3 DNA reads TGCGCCAGCAGTTTTCAGGGTGCGAGTGAAAAACTGTTTTTT. Protein sequence: CASSFQGASEKLFF. Using reference TRBV5-1 and TRBJ1-4 for the parts outside the CDR3, the full variable domain is KAGVTQTPRYLIKTRGQQVTLSCSPISGHRSVSWYQQTPGQGLQFLFEYFSETQRNKGNFPGRFSGRQFSNSRSEMNVSTLELGDSALYLCASSFQGASEKLFFGSGTQLSVL.

The V and J genes are TRBV10-3 and TRBJ2-3; either TRBD1 or TRBD2 may fit D (6 bases each). Germline CDR1 and CDR2: ENHRY and SYGVKD. This CDR3 has 13 residues. Deletions cut 10 bases from V and 5 bases from J, with 16 bases between. CDR3 DNA sequence: TGTGCCACCCGGACGGAGGGGGGAGATACGCAGTATTTT. Translated, it gives CATRTEGGDTQYF.

In regard to this clonotype: Likely a read error: the CDR3 ends without its conserved phenylalanine or tryptophan. The rearrangement joins TRBV29-1 to TRBJ2-7; D gene ambiguous. Trimming shortened V by 1 base and J by 2 bases, and 12 bases separated the two germline ends. Germline CDR1 SQVTM, CDR2 ANQGSEA. The CDR3 spans 14 residues. The CDR3 sequence is CSVEGVVSPYEQYL. For the CDR3, the DNA is TGCAGCGTTGAAGGGGTCGTGTCTCCCTACGAGCAGTACCTC.

This chain joins TRBV5-6 and TRBJ2-5; TRBD1 might be the D (6 bases). V gave up 6 bases and J gave up 9 bases, with 24 bases separating them. The CDR3 totals 15 residues. CDR1 and CDR2 (germline): SGHDT, YYEEEE. CDR3 bases: TGTGCCAGCACTAAATTGGGGGCCCTAGGGAAGGCCCAGTACTTC. It codes for CASTKLGALGKAQYF.

This chain uses TRBV19 with TRBJ1-4, with unresolved D. Trimming pared 9 bases from V and 8 bases from J, leaving 22 bases between. Germline values: CDR1 LNHDA, CDR2 SQIVND (reference sequence). The CDR3 loop spans 15 amino acids. For the CDR3, the DNA is TGTGCCAGCACCCTCTCGGGGATTTTACTGGAAAAACTGTTTTTT. Its protein is CASTLSGILLEKLFF. The variable domain in full, with the rest retrieved from reference TRBV19 and TRBJ1-4, is DGGITQSPKYLFRKEGQNVTLSCEQNLNHDAMYWYRQDPGQGLRLIYYSQIVNDFQKGDIAEGYSVSREKKESFPLTVTSAQKNPTAFYLCASTLSGILLEKLFFGSGTQLSVL.

This chain connects TRBV9 to TRBJ2-2, with 10 positions matching TRBD1. The CDR3 runs to 16 residues. Per germline, CDR1 SGDLS and CDR2 YYNGEE. V gave up 4 bases and J gave up 5 bases; unmatched junction bases: 8. In nucleotides, the CDR3 is TGTGCCAGCAGCCCAGCCCAGGACAGGGGGACCGGGGAGCTGTTTTTT. As protein: CASSPAQDRGTGELFF.

In this sample, this clonotype turned up a few times. The rearrangement links TRBV21-1 to TRBJ2-4. TRBV21-1 is termed a pseudogene. The CDR3 covers 11 residues. CDR3 coding DNA: TGTGCCAGCAGCAAAGACCGCGGACCGTACTTC. Its translation is CASSKDRGPYF.

This clonotype was seen a handful of times. The DNA for the CDR3 is TGCAGTGCTCCCCGGACAGGGGAAGAGACCCAGTACTTC. Its protein is CSAPRTGEETQYF. This sequence joins TRBV20-1 and TRBJ2-5; 9 bases fit TRBD1. Germline V gene lookup returns CDR1 DFQATT and CDR2 SNEGSKA (reference sequence). The junction had 4 bases not matched to a gene; V was cut back by 5 bases and J by 3 bases. This CDR3 is 13 amino acids long.